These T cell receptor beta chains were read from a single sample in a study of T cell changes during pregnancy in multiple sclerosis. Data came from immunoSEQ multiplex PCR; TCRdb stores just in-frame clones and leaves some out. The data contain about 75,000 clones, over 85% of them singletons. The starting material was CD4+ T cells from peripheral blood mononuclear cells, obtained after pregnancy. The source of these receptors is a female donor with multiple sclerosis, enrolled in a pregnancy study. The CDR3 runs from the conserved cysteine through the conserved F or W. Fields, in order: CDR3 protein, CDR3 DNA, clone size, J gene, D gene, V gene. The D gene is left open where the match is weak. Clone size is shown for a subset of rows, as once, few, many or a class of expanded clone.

CASSSGSVRVTEAFF	TGTGCCAGCAGCTCGGGATCCGTGAGGGTCACTGAAGCTTTCTTT	-	TRBJ1-1	-	TRBV5-4
CASSPWSGTGTNQPQHF	TGTGCCAGCAGTCCCTGGTCCGGGACAGGGACGAATCAGCCCCAGCATTTT	once	TRBJ1-5	TRBD1	TRBV28
CSVDGGQRTDTQYF	TGCAGCGTTGATGGTGGACAGCGAACAGATACGCAGTATTTT	-	TRBJ2-3	-	TRBV29-1
CASSARGASGDNEQFF	TGTGCCAGCAGCGCTCGAGGGGCTAGCGGGGACAATGAGCAGTTCTTC	-	TRBJ2-1	TRBD2	TRBV9
CANPGETQYF	TGTGCCAATCCGGGGGAGACCCAGTACTTC	-	TRBJ2-5	-	TRBV6-4
CASTGMYSEQFF	TGTGCCAGCACTGGAATGTACAGTGAGCAGTTCTTC	-	TRBJ2-1	-	TRBV6-5
CAGAGGLHGELFF	TGTGCCGGAGCGGGAGGGCTTCACGGGGAGCTGTTTTTT	-	TRBJ2-2	TRBD2	TRBV6-6
CASSHGQVDTEAFF	TGCGCCAGCAGCCACGGACAGGTTGACACTGAAGCTTTCTTT	few	TRBJ1-1	TRBD1	TRBV4-1
CASRTAGQGHNEQFF	TGTGCCAGCAGGACAGCGGGACAGGGTCACAATGAGCAGTTCTTC	-	TRBJ2-1	TRBD1	TRBV6-5
CATIPQGSDTDTQYF	TGTGCCACCATACCCCAGGGGAGCGACACAGATACGCAGTATTTT	-	TRBJ2-3	-	TRBV2
CSVGEQINQPQHF	TGCAGCGTTGGTGAACAGATCAATCAGCCCCAGCATTTT	-	TRBJ1-5	-	TRBV29-1
CASSLDPGGTEAFF	TGCGCCAGCAGCTTGGATCCAGGGGGCACTGAAGCTTTCTTT	-	TRBJ1-1	TRBD1	TRBV5-1
CASSEEEASYNEQFF	TGTGCCAGCAGTGAAGAAGAGGCCTCCTACAATGAGCAGTTCTTC	-	TRBJ2-1	-	TRBV2
CASTSGQGIGAGTEAFF	TGCGCCAGCACCTCGGGACAGGGAATAGGAGCGGGAACTGAAGCTTTCTTT	once	TRBJ1-1	TRBD1	TRBV10-1
CASSLTGQGDGYTF	TGCGCCAGCAGCTTGACAGGACAGGGGGATGGCTACACCTTC	-	TRBJ1-2	TRBD1	TRBV5-1
CASSLTTSPTDTQYF	TGTGCCAGCAGTCTCACGACTAGCCCCACAGATACGCAGTATTTT	-	TRBJ2-3	TRBD2	TRBV2
CASSLSLRGNQPQHF	TGTGCCAGCAGTTTATCATTACGGGGGAATCAGCCCCAGCATTTT	once	TRBJ1-5	-	TRBV27
CASSTLAGVTDTQYF	TGTGCCAGCAGTACCTTAGCGGGAGTGACAGATACGCAGTATTTT	-	TRBJ2-3	TRBD2	TRBV2
CASSLGPLGPAEAFF	TGCGCCAGCAGCTTGGGCCCGCTGGGGCCCGCTGAAGCTTTCTTT	-	TRBJ1-1	-	TRBV5-1
CASRPSGKAGANVLTF	TGCGCCAGCCGCCCTTCGGGGAAAGCTGGGGCCAACGTCCTGACTTTC	-	TRBJ2-6	-	TRBV5-1
CASSLWGPQPQHF	TGTGCCAGCAGCTTGTGGGGGCCTCAGCCCCAGCATTTT	-	TRBJ1-5	-	TRBV5-8
CASSSPLRGRGENTEAFF	TGTGCCAGCAGCTCCCCCCTTAGAGGGCGGGGGGAGAACACTGAAGCTTTCTTT	-	TRBJ1-1	-	TRBV7-9